The entry below describes one T cell receptor (beta chain). Its antigen remains unidentified. Nothing much larger sits one base from this clone, and base qualities are not available. Library method: the immunoSEQ multiplex PCR assay. TCRdb's version of the immuneACCESS table is confined to in-frame rearrangements and falls short of the full clone set. An unresolved V gene accounts for under half of the shortfall where checked; the remainder is of unknown origin. The table for this sample lists 50,000 or so clones; roughly 93% of them were counted only once. The ten largest clones represent roughly 1.8% of the sample. This entry comes from a study of T cell changes during pregnancy in multiple sclerosis (dated by TCRdb to 2018 to 2020). About the investigation overall: Changes in the T cell repertoire over the course of pregnancy were examined in this study in women with multiple sclerosis.

The source was peripheral blood, collected in the second trimester of pregnancy. This receptor was taken from a female donor with multiple sclerosis, enrolled in a pregnancy study.

CDR3 reads: CATRDSSYEQYF. The sequenced DNA is TGTGCCACTCGGGACAGTTCCTACGAGCAGTACTTC. The rearrangement joined TRBV19 to TRBJ2-7, with 7 bases aligning to TRBD1. In the germline V gene (reference sequence), CDR1 corresponds to LNHDA and CDR2 to SQIVND. Including the terminal cysteine and phenylalanine, the CDR3 comprises 12 residues. Of the read, only the CDR3 DNA is kept; its 36 bases are in frame from base 1. The germline V end is reduced by 10 bases and the J end by 1 base; junction bases left unmatched: 4.